This paragraph covers one T cell receptor (beta chain) sequence. Its target is not known. The sample belongs to a study of shared clonotypes between healthy human individuals. Study conclusions and caveats: The study drew on few donors, limiting represented genetic and exposure-history diversity.

The authors distributed each subset's genomic DNA evenly over several immunoSEQ plates. Authors' processing steps: From ImmunoSEQ came sequences covering only the junction and carrying no quality scores, so filtering differed. Clones were read by immunoSEQ multiplex PCR, and TCRdb kept only the in-frame ones, dropping some. The V and J calls and clone size come from that table; D and trimming were worked out from the DNA. The sample shows roughly 200,000 clones, approximately 61% of them seen only once. Germline V gene lookup returns CDR1 LGHNA and CDR2 YSLEER. The junction had 2 bases not matched to a gene; V was cut back by 3 bases and J by 2 bases. The CDR3 consists of 16 residues.

The gene calls are TRBV4-3 and TRBJ2-3; 13 bases agree with TRBD2. The sequenced sample consisted of memory CD4+ T cells sorted from blood. The sample's subset: CD45RA-negative fraction. This receptor was obtained from a man between 25 and 39 years old in good health. Written as DNA, the CDR3 is TGCGCCAGCAGCCAGGGACTAGCGGGATACACAGATACGCAGTATTTT. Residues: CASSQGLAGYTDTQYF.